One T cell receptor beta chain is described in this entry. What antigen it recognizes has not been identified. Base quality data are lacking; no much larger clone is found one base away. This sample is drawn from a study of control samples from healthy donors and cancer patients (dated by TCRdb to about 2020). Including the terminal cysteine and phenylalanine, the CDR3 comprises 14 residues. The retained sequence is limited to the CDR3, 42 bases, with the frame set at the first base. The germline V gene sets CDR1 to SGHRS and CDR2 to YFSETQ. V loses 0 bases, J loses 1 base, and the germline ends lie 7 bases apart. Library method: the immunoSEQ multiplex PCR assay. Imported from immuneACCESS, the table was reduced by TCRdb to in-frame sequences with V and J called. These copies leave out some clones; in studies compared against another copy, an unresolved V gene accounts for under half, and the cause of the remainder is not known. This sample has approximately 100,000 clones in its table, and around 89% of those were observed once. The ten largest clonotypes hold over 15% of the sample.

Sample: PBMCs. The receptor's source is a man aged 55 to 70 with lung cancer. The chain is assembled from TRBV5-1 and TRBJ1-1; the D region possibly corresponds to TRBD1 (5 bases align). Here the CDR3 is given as CASSLAGGNTEAFF. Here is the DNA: TGCGCCAGCAGCTTGGCCGGGGGGAACACTGAAGCTTTCTTT.